The clone carrying this T cell receptor (beta chain) has only one observation. What it recognizes is unknown. Per germline, CDR1 WNHNN and CDR2 SYGVQD (reference sequence). Trimming removed 4 bases from V and 7 bases from J; junction bases left unmatched: 13. This CDR3 is built from 16 residues. This record belongs to a study of OX40 agonist ivuxolimab in advanced cancers. Overall study context: Hepatocellular carcinoma, melanoma, renal cell or head and neck cancer was diagnosed in the dose-escalation patients. Aged about 23 to 90 with a mean of 60 years, they were around 83% male.

Study-level findings and limits: Compared with CD4+, CD8+ T cells on average had more expanded clones.

Profiling relied on immunoSEQ multiplex PCR, and the TCRdb table lists in-frame clones only, not all of them. The repertoire holds approximately 70,000 clones, 88% seen once, with around 0.5% in the top ten. Sequenced material: CD4+ or CD8+ T cells sorted from blood, taken in a trial of the OX40 agonist ivuxolimab. The clonotype originates from an adult with an advanced solid tumor such as melanoma, head and neck, liver or kidney cancer. The chain employs TRBV10-1 and TRBJ2-1; 7 bases agree with TRBD1. The CDR3 is CASSGGNRGVKNEQFF. The DNA of the CDR3 is TGCGCCAGCAGTGGGGGAAACAGGGGTGTCAAGAATGAGCAGTTCTTC.